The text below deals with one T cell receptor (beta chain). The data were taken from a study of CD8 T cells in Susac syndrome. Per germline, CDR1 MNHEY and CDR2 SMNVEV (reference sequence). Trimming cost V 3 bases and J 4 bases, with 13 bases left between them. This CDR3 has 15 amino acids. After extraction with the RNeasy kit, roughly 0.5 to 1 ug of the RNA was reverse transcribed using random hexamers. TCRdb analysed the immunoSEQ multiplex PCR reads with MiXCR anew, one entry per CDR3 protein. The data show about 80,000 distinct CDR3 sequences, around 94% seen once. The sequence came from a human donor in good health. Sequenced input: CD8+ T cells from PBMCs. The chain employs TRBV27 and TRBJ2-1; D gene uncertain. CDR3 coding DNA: TGTGCCAGCAGTTTCCTTCGCCATCTTTACAATGAGCAGTTCTTC. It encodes CASSFLRHLYNEQFF.